The 4 T cell receptor beta chains below come from one sample, sequenced in a study of cytomegalovirus exposure and HLA in healthy donors. The PCR contained 60 Vbeta and 13 Jbeta primers. This table comes from immunoSEQ multiplex PCR, and its TCRdb copy is limited to in-frame clones, with some not included. The profile shows about 130,000 clones, around 77% of them singletons. Input material: PBMCs. The receptors derive from a woman aged 60-70 years in good health and CMV-seronegative.

In this sample, this clone turned up a few times. This chain uses TRBV18 with TRBJ2-3; weak D call: TRBD1 (6 bases). CDR1 KGHSH and CDR2 LQKENI come from the germline V gene. The length of the CDR3 is 14 residues. Between the trimmed V and J ends, which lost 5 bases and 5 bases, there was a span of 14 bases. CDR3 in amino acids: CASSEHKGGDTQYF. The CDR3 DNA reads as TGTGCCAGCTCAGAGCACAAAGGGGGAGATACGCAGTATTTT.

The V call is TRBV6-6, the J call TRBJ1-1; D call uncertain. Trimming left V 2 bases short and J 0 bases short, with 7 bases between. CDR3 size: 14 residues. Germline CDR1 MNHNY, CDR2 SVGAGI (reference sequence). The CDR3 DNA reads TGTGCCAGCAGTTACCGCGAGATGAACACTGAAGCTTTCTTT. Protein: CASSYREMNTEAFF.

The chain links TRBV6-5 to TRBJ2-7; a possible D gene is TRBD1 (5 bases). V lost 8 bases, J lost 6 bases, and 17 bases lay in between. The CDR3 spans 13 residues. CDR1 is MNHEY and CDR2 is SVGAGI in the germline V gene. This CDR3 is CASSDRSPVEQYF. In nucleotides, the CDR3 is TGTGCCAGCTCCGACAGATCTCCTGTCGAGCAGTACTTC.

This chain connects TRBV10-3 to TRBJ2-5; 10 bases match TRBD2. This CDR3 is 14 amino acids long. V shed 5 bases and J 5 bases; nucleotides not matched to a gene: 5. Germline CDR1 is ENHRY and CDR2 is SYGVKD. CDR3 region: CAISSLAGEETQYF. The CDR3, as DNA: TGTGCCATCAGTTCTCTAGCGGGGGAGGAGACCCAGTACTTC.